The 21 T cell receptor beta chains in this list originate from one sample, sequenced in a study of blood T cells in healthy people across ages. Alongside a J-beta primer mix, a sample-barcoded 5' primer served in a second PCR lasting about 7 to 12 cycles. TCRdb independently ran MiXCR on the 5' RACE reads; one entry per CDR3 protein. The table lists 1.5 million to 2 million distinct CDR3 sequences, roughly 28% of them singletons. The sequenced sample was blood. These receptors originate from a woman in her 30s in good health.

This clonotype was counted only a few times. This rearrangement joins TRBV20-1 to TRBJ2-3, with D possibly called TRBD1 or TRBD2 (5 bases each). The CDR3 runs 14 residues. Looked up from germline, CDR1 is DFQATT and CDR2 is SNEGSKA (reference sequence). Between the trimmed V and J ends, which lost 6 bases and 4 bases, there was a span of 17 bases. The CDR3 loop reads CSARDPPNSDTQYF. CDR3 nucleotides: TGCAGTGCAAGGGACCCCCCGAATTCAGATACGCAGTATTTT.

In its sample, this clonotype was seen a few times. The V gene is TRBV4-1, the J gene TRBJ1-6; 10 bases are a match to TRBD1. This CDR3 has 15 residues. J was trimmed by 10 bases and V by 4 bases; bases with no gene match: 7. Per germline, CDR1 MGHRA and CDR2 YSYEKL. The DNA of the CDR3 is TGCGCCAGCAGCCTGACAGGGGGCATAGGGTCACCCCTCCACTTT. Translation: CASSLTGGIGSPLHF.

The chain links TRBV20-1 to TRBJ1-4; TRBD1 might be the D (5 bases). Germline V gene sequence: CDR1 DFQATT, CDR2 SNEGSKA (reference sequence). Trimming removed 6 bases from V and 13 bases from J, with 18 bases in between. This CDR3 contains 12 residues. CDR3 coding DNA: TGCAGTGCCACGCCGGTTCGTGGGGCACTGTTTTTT. This encodes CSATPVRGALFF.

This clonotype was picked up many times. The V gene is TRBV6-2 or TRBV6-3, the J gene TRBJ2-5, with D possibly being TRBD2 (5 bases). Germline V lookup: CDR1 MNHEY, CDR2 SVGEGT. This CDR3 is built from 12 residues. Trimming cost V 0 bases and J 12 bases, with 11 bases left between them. The CDR3 sequence is CASSYSSAREYF. The CDR3 bases are TGTGCCAGCAGTTACTCCTCGGCGAGGGAGTACTTC.

The genes are TRBV11-2 and TRBJ2-7; 9 nucleotides agree with TRBD1. This CDR3 contains 15 residues. V lost 1 base, J lost 2 bases, and 3 bases stayed unmatched. CDR1 and CDR2 from the germline V gene are SGHAT and FQNNGV. CDR3 nucleotides: TGTGCCAGCAGCTTAGTGACAGGGGGGGCCTACGAGCAGTACTTC. Translation gives CASSLVTGGAYEQYF.

This clonotype was detected a few times. J is TRBJ1-1 and V is TRBV7-2; D gene uncertain. Germline V CDR1 and CDR2: SGHTA, FQGNSA. There are 12 residues in the CDR3. The ends were cut back, 2 bases at V and 7 bases at J, with 8 bases in the middle. CDR3 DNA: TGTGCCAGCAGCTTACTTGGCGTTGAAGCTTTCTTT. Translation: CASSLLGVEAFF.

The V call is TRBV9, the J call TRBJ2-1, with a weak D call TRBD1 (6 bases). The germline V gene encodes CDR1 SGDLS and CDR2 YYNGEE. The CDR3 is 13 amino acids. Deletions cut 3 bases from V and 5 bases from J, with 9 bases between. The chain's CDR3 is CASSGDMDNEQFF. DNA of the CDR3: TGTGCCAGCAGCGGGGACATGGACAATGAGCAGTTCTTC.

This clonotype was detected many times. V usage is TRBV20-1 and J usage is TRBJ2-7; 12 nucleotides align to TRBD2. The CDR3 is 14 amino acids. Germline assignment: CDR1 DFQATT and CDR2 SNEGSKA (reference sequence). After removal of 6 bases from V and 0 bases from J, the junction contained 3 bases not matched to a gene. This CDR3 is CSAVTSGSSYEQYF. The CDR3 coding sequence is TGCAGTGCCGTGACTAGCGGGAGCTCCTACGAGCAGTACTTC.

There are many counts of this clonotype. V is TRBV4-3 and J is TRBJ2-7, with a weak D call TRBD2 (6 bases). Looked up from germline, CDR1 is LGHNA and CDR2 is YSLEER. With 1 base removed from V and 0 bases from J, the gap between germline ends came to 10 bases. CDR3 length: 15 residues. The DNA for the CDR3 is TGCGCCAGCAGCCAAGGGTCGGGACTCTCCTACGAGCAGTACTTC. It is translated as CASSQGSGLSYEQYF.

In its sample, this clonotype was seen a few times. This rearrangement joins TRBV12-3 or TRBV12-4 to TRBJ2-7; 7 nucleotides agree with TRBD1. The CDR3 is 14 amino acids. The V segment lost 7 bases and the J segment 2 bases; nucleotides outside the gene matches: 8. The CDR3 coding sequence is TGTGCCAGCAATTACCGGGACAGACCCTACGAGCAGTACTTC. Its translation is CASNYRDRPYEQYF.

The chain carries TRBV10-2 and TRBJ1-5, with 9 bases that match TRBD1. Trimming cost V 5 bases and J 6 bases; bases outside gene matches: 8. Germline CDR1 is WSHSY and CDR2 is SAAADI. The CDR3 extends over 15 amino acids. Here the CDR3 reads CASSLGQGSAQPQHF. In DNA form, the CDR3 reads TGCGCCAGCAGTCTGGGACAGGGAAGTGCTCAGCCCCAGCATTTT.

The chain links TRBV3-1 to TRBJ2-5; the match to TRBD1 covers 8 bases. V lost 4 bases, J lost 5 bases, and 9 bases stayed unmatched. CDR3 length: 15 amino acids. Germline CDR1 LGHDT, CDR2 YNNKEL (reference sequence). The CDR3: CASSPQGTGHETQYF. Here the CDR3 DNA reads TGTGCCAGCAGCCCCCAGGGGACAGGACATGAGACCCAGTACTTC.

This sequence joins TRBV5-1 and TRBJ1-2, with TRBD1 matching 9 bases. The germline V gene has CDR1 SGHRS and CDR2 YFSETQ. The CDR3 spans 14 residues. The ends lost 4 bases at V and 9 bases at J; junction bases unmatched: 10. The CDR3 protein is CASSTPGQGSSYTF. The CDR3, as DNA: TGCGCCAGCAGCACTCCGGGACAGGGTAGTAGCTACACCTTC.

The V and J genes are TRBV28 and TRBJ2-1, with TRBD1 as a possible D gene (6 bases). V dropped 5 bases and J dropped 10 bases, with 12 bases sitting between them. There are 12 residues in the CDR3. Germline V gene sequence: CDR1 MDHEN, CDR2 SYDVKM. CDR3: CASSRQAKEQFF. The CDR3 bases are TGTGCCAGCAGTAGACAGGCTAAAGAGCAGTTCTTC.

This clonotype has just a few counts. The V gene is TRBV7-9, the J gene TRBJ1-1; D is unclear. Trimming left V 7 bases short and J 5 bases short, with 8 bases between. The CDR3 runs to 11 residues. Germline CDR1 and CDR2: SEHNR and FQNEAQ (reference sequence). CDR3 sequence (DNA): TGTGCCAGCAAGATGGGGACTGAAGCTTTCTTT. Translating gives CASKMGTEAFF. The full variable domain, completed using reference TRBV7-9 and TRBJ1-1, is DTGVSQNPRHKITKRGQNVTFRCDPISEHNRLYWYRQTLGQGPEFLTYFQNEAQLEKSRLLSDRFSAERPKGSFSTLEIQRTEQGDSAMYLCASKMGTEAFFGQGTRLTVV.

This CDR3 is CASSGTSLKQFF. For the CDR3, the DNA is TGTGCCAGCAGTGGGACTAGCCTAAAGCAGTTCTTC. This chain connects TRBV12-3 or TRBV12-4 to TRBJ2-1; TRBD2 matches at 9 bases. V lost 5 bases, J lost 11 bases, and 4 bases stayed unmatched. The CDR3 loop spans 12 amino acids.

V and J are TRBV29-1 and TRBJ2-1; the match to TRBD2 covers 7 bases. CDR1 is SQVTM, CDR2 ANQGSEA, per germline. V was pared by 7 bases and J by 5 bases, with 14 bases of the junction left unmatched. The CDR3 is made up of 15 amino acids. The CDR3 loop reads CSGKQRGRGDNEQFF. CDR3 DNA: TGCAGCGGAAAACAACGGGGCCGGGGGGACAATGAGCAGTTCTTC.

The chain has TRBV29-1 and TRBJ2-3; D gene unclear. The ends were cut back, 1 base at V and 1 base at J, with 6 bases in the middle. Per the germline V gene, CDR1 is SQVTM and CDR2 is ANQGSEA. This CDR3 spans 13 amino acids. The CDR3 loop reads CSVEGGRTDTQYF. As DNA, the CDR3 is TGCAGCGTTGAAGGCGGACGCACAGATACGCAGTATTTT.

The V gene is TRBV7-2, the J gene TRBJ2-1; D might be TRBD1 (5 bases). Germline assignment: CDR1 SGHTA and CDR2 FQGNSA. The CDR3 runs to 14 residues. Trimming shortened V by 0 bases and J by 8 bases, and 11 bases separated the two germline ends. CDR3 amino acids: CASSLATGWDEQFF. The DNA for the CDR3 is TGTGCCAGCAGCTTAGCCACAGGTTGGGATGAGCAGTTCTTC.

This clonotype has a count of ten or more. The chain has TRBV3-1 and TRBJ2-7; 8 nucleotides line up with TRBD2. Per the germline V gene, CDR1 is LGHDT and CDR2 is YNNKEL (reference sequence). This CDR3 contains 14 residues. With 4 bases clipped from V and 5 bases from J, the junction kept 7 bases outside the gene matches. CDR3 region: CASSRPGLGNEQYF. The CDR3 DNA reads TGTGCCAGCAGCCGTCCGGGACTAGGCAACGAGCAGTACTTC.

This clonotype has at least ten counts. The CDR3 DNA sequence: TGTGCCAGCAGTCTTTTATCCTCAGGCACAGATACGCAGTATTTT. Its protein product is CASSLLSSGTDTQYF. J is TRBJ2-3 and V is TRBV28; D not certain. This CDR3 spans 15 amino acids. The ends were cut back, 5 bases at V and 1 base at J, with 13 bases in the middle. The germline CDR1 and CDR2 sequences are MDHEN and SYDVKM.